A selection of T cell receptor beta chains follows, all from one sample in a study of early T cells in non-severe SARS-CoV-2 infection. TCRdb itself ran the 5' RACE reads through MiXCR, one entry per CDR3 protein. The sample gives tens of thousands of distinct CDR3 sequences, about 5% of which show up once; 5.5% to 7% is in the top ten. Sequenced material: whole blood, taken at baseline. The receptors were gathered from an adult who was a healthcare worker with PCR-confirmed SARS-CoV-2 infection or an uninfected control (not recorded which). The CDR3 runs from the conserved cysteine through the conserved F or W. A D gene is named only where the DNA matches it firmly. Not every row has a clone size; where given, it reads once, few, many or a size class.

size,J,V,D,DNA,CDR3
many,TRBJ2-5,TRBV5-1,TRBD2,TGCGCCAGCAGCCAGCGGGGTAGCCTACAAGAGACCCAGTACTTC,CASSQRGSLQETQYF
many,TRBJ1-6,TRBV6-6,NA,TGTGCCAGCAGTCTTAGTCACGGACCTTTTAATTCACCCCTCCACTTT,CASSLSHGPFNSPLHF
many,TRBJ2-5,TRBV9,TRBD1,TGTGCCAGCAGCGGCCTACAGGGGCCCCAAGAGACCCAGTACTTC,CASSGLQGPQETQYF
many,TRBJ2-1,TRBV7-8,TRBD2,TGTGCCAGCAGCGCAGCAGGGACTACCCTCAATGAGCAGTTCTTC,CASSAAGTTLNEQFF
many,TRBJ2-1,TRBV7-6,TRBD2,TGTGCCAGCAGCTTAGGCGGGGGTTACAATGAGCAGTTCTTC,CASSLGGGYNEQFF
many,TRBJ2-1,TRBV12-3/TRBV12-4,NA,TGTGCCAGCAGCCCACCACTTGGGAGTCACAATGAGCAGTTCTTC,CASSPPLGSHNEQFF
many,TRBJ2-1,TRBV6-6,TRBD1,TGTGCCAGCAGACCCCCCGGGACAGGGGACAATGAGCAGTTCTTC,CASRPPGTGDNEQFF
many,TRBJ2-7,TRBV9,NA,TGTGCCAGCAGTCCAGACCGGGACGGATCCTACGAGCAGTACTTC,CASSPDRDGSYEQYF
many,TRBJ2-1,TRBV20-1,TRBD2,TGCAGTGCTAGAGGTCCTCTAGCGGGGGGCGCTTTTGAGCAGTTCTTC,CSARGPLAGGAFEQFF
many,TRBJ2-1,TRBV4-2,TRBD1,TGTGCCAGCAGCCATGGACAGGGGCCCTACAATGAGCAGTTCTTC,CASSHGQGPYNEQFF
many,TRBJ1-1,TRBV3-1,NA,TGTGCCAGCAGCCAATCACAGGGGAACACTGAAGCTTTCTTT,CASSQSQGNTEAFF
NA,TRBJ2-2,TRBV6-1,NA,TGTGCCAGCAGTGAATCTGGCGGGGAGCTGTTTTTT,CASSESGGELFF
many,TRBJ2-5,TRBV25-1,TRBD1,TGTGCCAGCAGACACTCCTTGGGACAGGCCCAAGAGACCCAGTACTTC,CASRHSLGQAQETQYF
many,TRBJ2-3,TRBV12-3/TRBV12-4,NA,TGTGCCTCCGGGAGTAACACAGATACGCAGTATTTT,CASGSNTDTQYF
many,TRBJ1-2,TRBV6-5,NA,TGTGCCAGCGGGGCGCGGGCCTATGGCTACACCTTC,CASGARAYGYTF
many,TRBJ2-1,TRBV10-3,NA,TGTGCCATCAGTGACTTTCGCAATGAGCAGTTCTTC,CAISDFRNEQFF
NA,TRBJ2-1,TRBV2,TRBD1,TGTGCCAGCAGTGGGGACAGGGGGGTAAACAATGAGCAGTTCTTC,CASSGDRGVNNEQFF
many,TRBJ1-3,TRBV18,NA,TGTGCCAGCTCACCATCGACAACGCCTGTCTCTGGAAACACCATATATTTT,CASSPSTTPVSGNTIYF
many,TRBJ1-5,TRBV4-2,NA,TGTGCCAGCAGCCAAGTCGGGGGAGCCCAGCCCCAGCATTTT,CASSQVGGAQPQHF
many,TRBJ2-1,TRBV19,NA,TGTGCCAGTAGTATGGGGAATGAGCAGTTCTTC,CASSMGNEQFF
many,TRBJ2-1,TRBV4-3,NA,TGCGCCAGCAGCCAAGATGGTAACGGGGGACCCTACAATGAGCAGTTCTTC,CASSQDGNGGPYNEQFF
many,TRBJ2-2,TRBV4-1,NA,TGCGCCAGCAGCCAAGATCGAAGGACCGGGGAGCTGTTTTTT,CASSQDRRTGELFF
medium-sized,TRBJ1-2,TRBV5-1,NA,TGCGCCAGCAGCTTGGGGGCCCACCCAGAAGGCTACACCTTC,CASSLGAHPEGYTF
many,TRBJ2-1,TRBV5-1,TRBD2,TGCGCCAGCAGCGCGGGACTAGCGGGCCGCAGGGTCTCCTACAATGAGCAGTTCTTC,CASSAGLAGRRVSYNEQFF
many,TRBJ1-2,TRBV18,NA,TGTGCCAGCTCACCATCAGGCCAGGAGTATGGCTACACCTTC,CASSPSGQEYGYTF
NA,TRBJ2-7,TRBV19,NA,TGTGCCAGTAGTATAGATCCCCCAAATTTCGAGCAGTACTTC,CASSIDPPNFEQYF
few,TRBJ2-3,TRBV19,TRBD2,TGTGCCAGTAGTATAGGAAAGCGGGAGGGACAAGATACGCAGTATTTT,CASSIGKREGQDTQYF
NA,TRBJ2-7,TRBV3-1,TRBD2,TGTGCCAGCAGCCTTAGCGGGAGCCACGAGCAGTACTTC,CASSLSGSHEQYF
many,TRBJ1-1,TRBV5-1,TRBD1,TGCGCCAGCAGCTTGACAGGGGCCTTGAGCGCTTTCTTT,CASSLTGALSAFF